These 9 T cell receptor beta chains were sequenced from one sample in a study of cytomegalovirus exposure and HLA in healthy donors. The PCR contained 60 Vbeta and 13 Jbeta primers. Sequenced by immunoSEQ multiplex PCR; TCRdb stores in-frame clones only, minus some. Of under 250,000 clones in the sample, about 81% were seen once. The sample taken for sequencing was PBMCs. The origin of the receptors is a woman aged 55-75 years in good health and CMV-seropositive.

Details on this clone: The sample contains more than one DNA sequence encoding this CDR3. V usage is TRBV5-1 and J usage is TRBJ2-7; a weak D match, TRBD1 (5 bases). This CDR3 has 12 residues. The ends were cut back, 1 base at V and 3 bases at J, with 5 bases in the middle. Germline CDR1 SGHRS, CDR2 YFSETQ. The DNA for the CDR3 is TGCGCCAGCAGCTTGCAGGGCTACGAGCAGTACTTC. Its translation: CASSLQGYEQYF.

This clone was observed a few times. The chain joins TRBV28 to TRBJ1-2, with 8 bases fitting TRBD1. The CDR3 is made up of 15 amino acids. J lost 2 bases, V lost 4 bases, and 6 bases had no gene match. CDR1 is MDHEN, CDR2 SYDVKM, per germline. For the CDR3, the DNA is TGTGCCAGCAGTTCCACCGGGACAGGAAACTATGGCTACACCTTC. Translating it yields CASSSTGTGNYGYTF.

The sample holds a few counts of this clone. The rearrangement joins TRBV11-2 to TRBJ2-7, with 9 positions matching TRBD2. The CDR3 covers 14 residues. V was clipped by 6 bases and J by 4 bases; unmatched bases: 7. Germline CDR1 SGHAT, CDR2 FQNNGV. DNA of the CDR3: TGTGCCAGCAGGTTTTCAGCGGGGGGTTACGAGCAGTACTTC. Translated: CASRFSAGGYEQYF.

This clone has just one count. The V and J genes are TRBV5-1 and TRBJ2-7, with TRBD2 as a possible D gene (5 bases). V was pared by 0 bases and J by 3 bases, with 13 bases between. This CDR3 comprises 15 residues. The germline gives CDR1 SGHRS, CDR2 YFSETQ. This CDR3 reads CASSLASPGIYEQYF. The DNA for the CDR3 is TGCGCCAGCAGCTTGGCCTCTCCCGGGATCTACGAGCAGTACTTC.

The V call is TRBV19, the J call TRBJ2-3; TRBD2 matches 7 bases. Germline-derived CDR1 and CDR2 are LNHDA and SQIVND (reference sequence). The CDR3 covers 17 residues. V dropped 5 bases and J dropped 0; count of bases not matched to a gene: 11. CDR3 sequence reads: CASSGPYSGPSTDTQYF. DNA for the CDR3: TGTGCCAGTAGTGGGCCCTATAGCGGGCCTAGCACAGATACGCAGTATTTT.

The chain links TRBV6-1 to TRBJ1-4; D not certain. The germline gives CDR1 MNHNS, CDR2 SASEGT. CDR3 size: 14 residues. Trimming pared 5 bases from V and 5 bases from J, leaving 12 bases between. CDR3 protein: CASSFTETNEKLFF. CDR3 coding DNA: TGTGCCAGCAGTTTCACAGAGACCAATGAAAAACTGTTTTTT.

CDR3 in amino acids: CASVSSFNYGYTF. The DNA of the CDR3 is TGTGCCAGCGTTTCTTCTTTTAACTATGGCTACACCTTC. This chain connects TRBV28 to TRBJ1-2; D is unresolved. The CDR3 consists of 13 residues. V was trimmed by 8 bases and J by 1 base, leaving 11 bases between them. Germline values: CDR1 MDHEN, CDR2 SYDVKM.

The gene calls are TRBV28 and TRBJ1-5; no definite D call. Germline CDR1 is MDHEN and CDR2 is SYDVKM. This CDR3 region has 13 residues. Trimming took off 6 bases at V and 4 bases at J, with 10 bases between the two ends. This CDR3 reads CASRTYQNQPQHF. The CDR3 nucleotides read TGTGCCAGCAGGACATACCAGAATCAGCCCCAGCATTTT.

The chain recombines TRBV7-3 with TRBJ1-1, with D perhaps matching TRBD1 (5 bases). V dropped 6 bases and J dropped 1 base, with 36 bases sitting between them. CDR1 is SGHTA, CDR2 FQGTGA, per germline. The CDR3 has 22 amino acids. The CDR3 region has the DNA TGTGCCAGCAGTGACACGGCGCTGAGTCCCGGGACGGAGGGTCTACCGAACACTGAAGCTTTCTTT. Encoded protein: CASSDTALSPGTEGLPNTEAFF.